Presented here are 15 T cell receptor beta chains from one specimen sequenced in a study of regulatory T cells in long-lasting Graves disease. Building of the TCR beta libraries involved iRepertoire HTBI primers and Arm-PCR of CDR3 regions. TCRdb re-derived calls from the multiplex PCR reads in MiXCR, one entry per CDR3 protein. The sample consists of roughly 500,000 distinct CDR3 sequences, 20% to 25% of them appearing once. The sample's time point: persistent/refractory GD, antithyroid drugs over 5 years with positive TRAb. Construction of the TCR library relied on RNA isolated from PBMCs. The sequences come from peripheral blood mononuclear cells (PBMCs), collected when the disease was refractory, from a patient treated with antithyroid drugs. The receptors derive from a female donor with Graves disease.

The V gene is TRBV7-9, the J gene TRBJ2-4; D uncertain. Trimming pared 4 bases from V and 5 bases from J, leaving 6 bases between. Germline V gene data show CDR1 as SEHNR and CDR2 as FQNEAQ (reference sequence). The CDR3 is 12 residues long. CDR3 sequence: CASSSTENIQYF. CDR3 sequence (DNA): TGTGCCAGCAGCTCCACCGAAAACATTCAGTACTTC.

This clonotype was seen many times. The V and J genes are TRBV28 and TRBJ1-2; D remains unclear. Germline CDR1 reads MDHEN; CDR2 reads SYDVKM. Trimming pared 5 bases from V and 2 bases from J, leaving 12 bases between. There are 14 residues in the CDR3. CDR3 amino acids: CASSLLSSNYGYTF. CDR3 DNA: TGTGCCAGCAGTCTTCTAAGTTCGAACTATGGCTACACCTTC.

This clonotype was counted at least ten times. The chain has TRBV6-1 and TRBJ1-1, with 7 bases fitting TRBD1. Trimming at V came to 6 bases and at J to 2 bases, leaving 12 bases not matched to a gene. The CDR3 is 16 residues long. CDR1 is MNHNS and CDR2 is SASEGT in the germline V gene. This CDR3 is CASRSDRQSDNTEAFF. The CDR3 DNA reads as TGTGCCAGCAGATCGGACAGGCAATCTGATAACACTGAAGCTTTCTTT.

In this sample, this clonotype turned up many times. J is TRBJ1-2 and V is TRBV28; D uncertain. The CDR3 is made up of 14 amino acids. Germline CDR1 and CDR2: MDHEN and SYDVKM. V lost 5 bases to trimming and J lost 4 bases, with 14 bases between them. The CDR3 reads CASSLDREGYGYTF. CDR3 in DNA: TGTGCCAGCAGTCTGGACCGCGAGGGCTATGGCTACACCTTC.

There are a few counts of this clonotype. The chain joins TRBV28 to TRBJ1-3, with D uncertain. Trimming took off 7 bases at V and 0 bases at J, with 16 bases between the two ends. Germline loops: CDR1 MDHEN, CDR2 SYDVKM. The CDR3 runs to 16 residues. The CDR3 coding sequence is TGTGCCAGCACCCCGGGGTTCCGACTCTCTGGAAACACCATATATTTT. Its translation: CASTPGFRLSGNTIYF.

V is TRBV6-7 and J is TRBJ1-1, with TRBD1 as a possible D gene (6 bases). TRBV6-7 is an ORF for which the function is uncertain. The CDR3 loop spans 15 amino acids. V lost 4 bases and J 0 bases, leaving 12 bases between the germline ends. The CDR3 region has the DNA TGTGCCAGCAGTTTCACGGACAGACTGAACACTGAAGCTTTCTTT. Its protein is CASSFTDRLNTEAFF.

The chain links TRBV4-1 to TRBJ1-4, with D possibly TRBD1 on 6 matching bases. Trimming removed 1 base from V and 1 base from J, with 10 bases in between. The CDR3 loop spans 16 amino acids. Looked up from germline, CDR1 is MGHRA and CDR2 is YSYEKL. The CDR3 protein is CASSQGGGRTNEKLFF. The CDR3 DNA sequence: TGCGCCAGCAGCCAAGGCGGGGGGCGAACTAATGAAAAACTGTTTTTT.

This clonotype was counted at least ten times. The chain combines TRBV12-3 or TRBV12-4 with TRBJ1-3, with no clear D. The CDR3 covers 13 residues. Trimming pared 5 bases from V and 2 bases from J, leaving 7 bases between. CDR3 DNA: TGTGCCAGCAGTCTCGGCCCTGGAAACACCATATATTTT. This translates into CASSLGPGNTIYF.

This clonotype was counted only a few times. J is TRBJ2-4 and V is TRBV3-1; D assignment may be TRBD1 or TRBD2 (5 bases each). The ends were cut back, 4 bases at V and 0 bases at J, with 22 bases in the middle. The CDR3 has 19 residues. Germline-derived CDR1 and CDR2 are LGHDT and YNNKEL (reference sequence). CDR3: CASSPRIPGTIEAKNIQYF. The CDR3 DNA is TGTGCCAGCAGCCCCAGGATACCCGGGACGATAGAAGCCAAAAACATTCAGTACTTC. Filled out from reference TRBV3-1 and TRBJ2-4, the complete variable domain reads DTAVSQTPKYLVTQMGNDKSIKCEQNLGHDTMYWYKQDSKKFLKIMFSYNNKELIINETVPNRFSPKSPDKAHLNLHINSLELGDSAVYFCASSPRIPGTIEAKNIQYFGAGTRLSVL.

This clonotype was counted only a few times. The chain's CDR3 is CASSLGGGDGNTGELFF. As DNA, the CDR3 is TGTGCCAGCAGCTTAGGAGGCGGGGACGGGAACACCGGGGAGCTGTTTTTT. This rearrangement joins TRBV7-2 to TRBJ2-2, with D tentatively TRBD2 (6 bases). There are 17 residues in the CDR3. CDR1 is SGHTA and CDR2 is FQGNSA in the germline V gene. Trimming stripped 1 base from V and 1 base from J, with 13 bases between.

This clonotype was seen many times. This chain uses TRBV28 with TRBJ2-5; D may be TRBD1 or TRBD2 (5 bases each). Trimming shortened V by 0 bases and J by 3 bases, and 17 bases separated the two germline ends. The V gene's germline CDR1 is MDHEN and CDR2 SYDVKM. The CDR3 runs 17 residues. DNA for the CDR3: TGTGCCAGCAGTTTATGGGGGGATAGTGGGCACAAAGAGACCCAGTACTTC. Protein: CASSLWGDSGHKETQYF.

This clonotype was counted a few times. The V and J genes are TRBV7-9 and TRBJ2-5; 7 bases are shared with TRBD1. Germline lookup yields CDR1 SEHNR and CDR2 FQNEAQ (reference sequence). The CDR3 is made up of 14 amino acids. The junction had 4 bases not matched to a gene; V was cut back by 3 bases and J by 3 bases. The CDR3 DNA follows: TGTGCCAGCAGCTTGGCCGGGACAGAAGAGACCCAGTACTTC. Its protein product is CASSLAGTEETQYF. The entire variable domain, with the rest obtained from reference TRBV7-9 and TRBJ2-5, is as follows: DTGVSQNPRHKITKRGQNVTFRCDPISEHNRLYWYRQTLGQGPEFLTYFQNEAQLEKSRLLSDRFSAERPKGSFSTLEIQRTEQGDSAMYLCASSLAGTEETQYFGPGTRLLVL.

The rearrangement links TRBV3-1 to TRBJ2-7, with 11 bases lining up with TRBD2. CDR1 and CDR2 from the germline V gene are LGHDT and YNNKEL (reference sequence). This CDR3 region has 15 residues. V lost 2 bases to trimming and J lost 3 bases; unmatched junction nucleotides: 3. The CDR3 DNA reads as TGTGCCAGCAGCCAACCCACTAGCGGGGGCTACGAGCAGTACTTC. Protein sequence: CASSQPTSGGYEQYF.

In this sample, this clonotype turned up many times. The rearrangement links TRBV6-1 to TRBJ1-2; possible D gene TRBD1, 5 bases. The germline gives CDR1 MNHNS, CDR2 SASEGT. The V end was cut by 6 bases, the J end by 8 bases, with 22 bases between. The length of the CDR3 is 15 residues. CDR3: CASSPDTTGSGGYTF. The CDR3 nucleotides are TGTGCCAGCAGCCCAGATACCACAGGATCGGGAGGCTACACCTTC.

This rearrangement joins TRBV9 to TRBJ2-7, with a possible D match to TRBD1 (5 bases). From germline, CDR1 is SGDLS and CDR2 YYNGEE. CDR3 length: 14 amino acids. V was pared by 0 bases and J by 6 bases, with 13 bases between. The CDR3 reads CASSVEGRWGEQYF. DNA of the CDR3: TGTGCCAGCAGCGTAGAGGGGCGGTGGGGCGAGCAGTACTTC. Combining the CDR3 with reference TRBV9 and TRBJ2-7 gives the whole variable domain DSGVTQTPKHLITATGQRVTLRCSPRSGDLSVYWYQQSLDQGLQFLIQYYNGEERAKGNILERFSAQQFPDLHSELNLSSLELGDSALYFCASSVEGRWGEQYFGPGTRLTVT.